Shown below are 5 T cell receptor beta chains from a single sample sequenced in a study of graft-versus-host responses after intestinal transplantation. TCRdb's copy holds only in-frame clones and misses some; the assay was immunoSEQ multiplex PCR. This table has some 140,000 clones, nearly 95% appearing once. Antigens of these TCRs are unknown. Specimen: unstimulated CD4+ T cells sorted from spleen or lymph node cells, collected before intestinal transplant. The receptors originated from a human donor who received an intestinal transplant.

This clone occurred once. The chain uses TRBV4-2 and TRBJ2-1; 9 bases are shared with TRBD1. The length of the CDR3 is 15 residues. Per germline, CDR1 LGHNA and CDR2 YNFKEQ. V shed 2 bases, J shed 6 bases, and the junction held 5 bases outside the gene matches. This CDR3 is CASSQPGQGTNEQFF. For the CDR3, the DNA is TGTGCCAGCAGCCAACCGGGACAGGGTACCAATGAGCAGTTCTTC.

The gene calls are TRBV6-5 and TRBJ1-1, with D unclear. Germline lookup yields CDR1 MNHEY and CDR2 SVGAGI. The CDR3 is 15 amino acids. The V end was cut by 0 bases, the J end by 0 bases, with 8 bases between. The CDR3 is CASSYSGGMNTEAFF. The CDR3 DNA is TGTGCCAGCAGTTACTCCGGCGGCATGAACACTGAAGCTTTCTTT.

This sequence joins TRBV7-2 and TRBJ2-7; D is unclear. V was trimmed by 4 bases and J by 8 bases, leaving 21 bases between them. The CDR3 has 15 amino acids. Looked up from germline, CDR1 is SGHTA and CDR2 is FQGNSA. CDR3 amino acids: CASSSPSPLVTKQYF. DNA for the CDR3: TGTGCCAGCAGCTCCCCCAGCCCGCTCGTGACGAAGCAGTACTTC. Looking up the rest from reference TRBV7-2 and TRBJ2-7 gives the full variable domain: GAGVSQSPSNKVTEKGKDVELRCDPISGHTALYWYRQSLGQGLEFLIYFQGNSAPDKSGLPSDRFSAERTGGSVSTLTIQRTQQEDSAVYLCASSSPSPLVTKQYFGPGTRLTVT.

V is TRBV7-6 and J is TRBJ1-3, with 7 bases lining up with TRBD1. Germline loops: CDR1 SGHVS, CDR2 FNYEAQ. After removal of 2 bases from V and 4 bases from J, the junction contained 5 bases not matched to a gene. The CDR3 consists of 15 residues. CDR3 coding DNA: TGTGCCAGCAGCTTAACGCAGGGGGGAGGAAACACCATATATTTT. Translation: CASSLTQGGGNTIYF. The full variable domain, its missing parts supplied by reference TRBV7-6 and TRBJ1-3, is GAGVSQSPRYKVTKRGQDVALRCDPISGHVSLYWYRQALGQGPEFLTYFNYEAQQDKSGLPNDRFSAERPEGSISTLTIQRTEQRDSAMYRCASSLTQGGGNTIYFGEGSWLTVV.

This chain links TRBV7-9 with TRBJ1-4; a weak D match, TRBD1 (5 bases). The CDR3 is 13 residues long. Germline CDR1 SEHNR, CDR2 FQNEAQ (reference sequence). V lost 3 bases and J 8 bases, leaving 10 bases between the germline ends. The CDR3 sequence: CASSLGGPEKLFF. CDR3 nucleotide sequence: TGTGCCAGCAGCTTGGGGGGACCAGAAAAACTGTTTTTT.